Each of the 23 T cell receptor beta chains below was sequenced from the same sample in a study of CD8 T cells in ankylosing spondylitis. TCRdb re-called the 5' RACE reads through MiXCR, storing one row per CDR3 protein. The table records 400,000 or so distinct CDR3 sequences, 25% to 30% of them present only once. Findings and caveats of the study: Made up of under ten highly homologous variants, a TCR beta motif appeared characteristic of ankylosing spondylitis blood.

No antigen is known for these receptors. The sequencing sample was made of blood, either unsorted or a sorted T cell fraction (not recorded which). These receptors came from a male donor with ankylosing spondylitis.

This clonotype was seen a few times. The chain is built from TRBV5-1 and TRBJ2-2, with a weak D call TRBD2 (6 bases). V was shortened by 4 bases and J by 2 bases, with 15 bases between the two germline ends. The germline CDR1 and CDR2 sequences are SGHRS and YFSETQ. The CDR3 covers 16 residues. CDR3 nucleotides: TGCGCCAGCAGCGTCACAATAGCGGATAACACCGGGGAGCTGTTTTTT. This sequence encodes CASSVTIADNTGELFF.

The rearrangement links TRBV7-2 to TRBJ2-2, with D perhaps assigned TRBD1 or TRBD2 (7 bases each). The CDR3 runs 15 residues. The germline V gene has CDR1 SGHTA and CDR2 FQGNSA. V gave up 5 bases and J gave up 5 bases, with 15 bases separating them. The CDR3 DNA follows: TGTGCCAGCAGCCAGCGGGGCAGGGGGACCGGGGAGCTGTTTTTT. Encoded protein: CASSQRGRGTGELFF.

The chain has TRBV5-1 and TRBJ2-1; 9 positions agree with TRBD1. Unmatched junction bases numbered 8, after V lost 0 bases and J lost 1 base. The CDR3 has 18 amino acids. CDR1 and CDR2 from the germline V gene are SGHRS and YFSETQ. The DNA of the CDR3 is TGCGCCAGCAGCTTGGCCATGACCGGGACAGGGTCCTACAATGAGCAGTTCTTC. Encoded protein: CASSLAMTGTGSYNEQFF.

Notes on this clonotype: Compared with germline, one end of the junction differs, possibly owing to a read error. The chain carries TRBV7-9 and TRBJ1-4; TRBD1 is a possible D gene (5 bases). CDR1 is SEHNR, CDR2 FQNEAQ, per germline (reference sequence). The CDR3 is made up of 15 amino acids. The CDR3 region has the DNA TGTGCCAGCAGCTTGAGGACGGCGGGGGATGAAAAACTGCTTTTT. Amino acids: CASSLRTAGDEKLLF.

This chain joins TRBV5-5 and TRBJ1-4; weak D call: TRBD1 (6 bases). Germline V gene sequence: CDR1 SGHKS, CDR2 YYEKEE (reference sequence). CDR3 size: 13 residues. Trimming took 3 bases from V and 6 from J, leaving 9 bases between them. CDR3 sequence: CASSSPGDEKLFF. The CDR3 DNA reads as TGTGCCAGCAGCTCACCAGGGGATGAAAAACTGTTTTTT.

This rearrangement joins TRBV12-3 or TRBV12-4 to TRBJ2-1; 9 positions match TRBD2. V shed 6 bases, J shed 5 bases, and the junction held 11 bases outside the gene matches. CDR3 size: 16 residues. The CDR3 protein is CASSSSRLAEDNEQFF. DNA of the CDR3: TGTGCCAGCAGCTCATCTCGACTAGCGGAGGACAATGAGCAGTTCTTC.

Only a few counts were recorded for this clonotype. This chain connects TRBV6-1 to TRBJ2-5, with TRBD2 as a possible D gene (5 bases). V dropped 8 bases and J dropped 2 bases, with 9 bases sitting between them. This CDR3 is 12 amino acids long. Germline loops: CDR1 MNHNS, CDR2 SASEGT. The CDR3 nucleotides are TGTGCCAGCGCTCGCGGGCAAGAGACCCAGTACTTC. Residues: CASARGQETQYF.

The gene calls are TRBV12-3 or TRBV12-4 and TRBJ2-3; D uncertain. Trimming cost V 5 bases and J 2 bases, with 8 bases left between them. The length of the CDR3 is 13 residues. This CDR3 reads CASSGEITDTQYF. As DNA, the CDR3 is TGTGCCAGCAGTGGAGAAATCACAGATACGCAGTATTTT.

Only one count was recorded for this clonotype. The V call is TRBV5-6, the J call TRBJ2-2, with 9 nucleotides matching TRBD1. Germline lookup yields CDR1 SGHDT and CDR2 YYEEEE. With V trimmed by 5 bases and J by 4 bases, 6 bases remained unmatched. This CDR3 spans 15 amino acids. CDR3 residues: CASRRTGVFTGELFF. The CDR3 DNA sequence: TGTGCCAGCAGAAGGACAGGGGTATTCACCGGGGAGCTGTTTTTT.

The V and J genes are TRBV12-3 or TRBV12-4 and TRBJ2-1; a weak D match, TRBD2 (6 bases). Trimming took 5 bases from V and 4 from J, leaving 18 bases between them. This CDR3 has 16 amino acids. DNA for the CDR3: TGTGCCAGCAGTCCTCGCCCTAGTGGAGGGTACAATGAGCAGTTCTTC. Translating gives CASSPRPSGGYNEQFF.

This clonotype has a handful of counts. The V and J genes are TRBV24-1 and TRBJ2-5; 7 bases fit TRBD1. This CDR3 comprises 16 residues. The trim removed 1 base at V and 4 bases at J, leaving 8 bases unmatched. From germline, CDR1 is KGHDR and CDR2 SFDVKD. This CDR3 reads CATSDLGDRHPETQYF. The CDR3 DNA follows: TGTGCCACCAGTGATTTAGGGGACAGACACCCAGAGACCCAGTACTTC.

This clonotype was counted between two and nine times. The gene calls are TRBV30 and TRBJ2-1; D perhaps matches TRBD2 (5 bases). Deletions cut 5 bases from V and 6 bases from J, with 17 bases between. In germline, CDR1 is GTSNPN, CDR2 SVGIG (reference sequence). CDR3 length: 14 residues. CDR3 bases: TGTGCCTGGGGAGCGGTAGGGCCTTTCAATGAGCAGTTCTTC. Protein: CAWGAVGPFNEQFF.

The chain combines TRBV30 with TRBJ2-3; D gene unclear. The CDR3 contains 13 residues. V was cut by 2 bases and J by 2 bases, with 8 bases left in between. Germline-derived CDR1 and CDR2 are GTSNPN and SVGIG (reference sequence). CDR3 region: CAWSSLTTDTQYF. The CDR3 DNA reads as TGTGCCTGGAGTTCCTTAACCACAGATACGCAGTATTTT.

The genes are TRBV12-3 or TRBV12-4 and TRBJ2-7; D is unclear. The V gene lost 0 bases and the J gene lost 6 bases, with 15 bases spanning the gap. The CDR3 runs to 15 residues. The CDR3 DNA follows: TGTGCCAGCAGTTTAGCGTATTCGGGTTCGAGCGAGCAGTACGTC. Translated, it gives CASSLAYSGSSEQYV.

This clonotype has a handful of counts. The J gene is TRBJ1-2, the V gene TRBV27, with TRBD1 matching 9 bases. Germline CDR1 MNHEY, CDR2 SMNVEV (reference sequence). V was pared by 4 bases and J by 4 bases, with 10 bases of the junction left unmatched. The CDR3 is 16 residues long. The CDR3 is CASSSGTGRASYGYTF. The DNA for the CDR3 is TGTGCCAGCAGTTCGGGGACAGGGAGGGCTAGCTATGGCTACACCTTC.

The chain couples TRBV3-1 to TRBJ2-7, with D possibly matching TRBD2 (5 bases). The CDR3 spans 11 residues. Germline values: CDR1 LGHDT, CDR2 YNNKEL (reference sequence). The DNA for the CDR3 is TGTGCCAGCAGCCAAGGAACGGGAATTCACGTC. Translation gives CASSQGTGIHV.

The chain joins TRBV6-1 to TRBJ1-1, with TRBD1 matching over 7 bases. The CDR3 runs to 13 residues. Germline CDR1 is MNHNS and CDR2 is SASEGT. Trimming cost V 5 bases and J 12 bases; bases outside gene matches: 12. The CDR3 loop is CASSPPGQPVSFF. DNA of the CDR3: TGTGCCAGCAGTCCTCCGGGACAGCCGGTTTCTTTCTTT.

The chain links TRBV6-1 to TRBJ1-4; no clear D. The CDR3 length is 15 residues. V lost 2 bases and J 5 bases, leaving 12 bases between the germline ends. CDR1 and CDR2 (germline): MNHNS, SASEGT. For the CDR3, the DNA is TGTGCCAGCAGTGAACAGGCCGATACCAATGAAAAACTGTTTTTT. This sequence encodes CASSEQADTNEKLFF.

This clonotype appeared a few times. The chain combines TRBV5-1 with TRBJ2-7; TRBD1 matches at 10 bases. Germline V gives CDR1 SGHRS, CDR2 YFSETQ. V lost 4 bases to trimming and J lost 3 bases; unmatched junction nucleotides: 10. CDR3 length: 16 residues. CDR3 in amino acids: CASSGSPGQGSYEQYF. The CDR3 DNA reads TGCGCCAGCAGCGGGAGTCCGGGACAGGGGAGCTACGAGCAGTACTTC.

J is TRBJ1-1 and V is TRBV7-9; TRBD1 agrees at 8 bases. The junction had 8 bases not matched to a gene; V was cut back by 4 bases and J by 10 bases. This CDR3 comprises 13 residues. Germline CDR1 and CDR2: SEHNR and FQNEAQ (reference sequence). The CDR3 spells CASSYGQGVRAFF. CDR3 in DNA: TGTGCCAGCAGCTATGGACAGGGAGTGCGAGCTTTCTTT.

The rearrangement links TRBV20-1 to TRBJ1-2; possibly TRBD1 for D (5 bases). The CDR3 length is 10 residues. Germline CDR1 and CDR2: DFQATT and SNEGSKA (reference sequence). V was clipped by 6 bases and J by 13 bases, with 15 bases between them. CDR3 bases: TGCAGTGCCCTTCCCTGGGGGGGCACCTTC. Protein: CSALPWGGTF.

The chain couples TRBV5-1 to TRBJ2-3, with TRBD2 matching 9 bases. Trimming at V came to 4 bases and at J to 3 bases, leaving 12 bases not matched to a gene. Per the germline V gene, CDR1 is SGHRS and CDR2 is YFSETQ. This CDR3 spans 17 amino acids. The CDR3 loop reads CASSLGGSGSLTDTQYF. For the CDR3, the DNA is TGCGCCAGCAGCCTCGGAGGTAGCGGGAGTTTAACAGATACGCAGTATTTT. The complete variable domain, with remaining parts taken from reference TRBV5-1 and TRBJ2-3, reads KAGVTQTPRYLIKTRGQQVTLSCSPISGHRSVSWYQQTPGQGLQFLFEYFSETQRNKGNFPGRFSGRQFSNSRSEMNVSTLELGDSALYLCASSLGGSGSLTDTQYFGPGTRLTVL.

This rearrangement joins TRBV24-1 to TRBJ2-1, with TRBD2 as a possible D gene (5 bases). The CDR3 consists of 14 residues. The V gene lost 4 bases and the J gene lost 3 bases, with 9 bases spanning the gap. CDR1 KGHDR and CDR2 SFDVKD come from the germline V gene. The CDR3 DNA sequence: TGTGCCACCAGTGACCCCGGGGACTACAATGAGCAGTTCTTC. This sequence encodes CATSDPGDYNEQFF.